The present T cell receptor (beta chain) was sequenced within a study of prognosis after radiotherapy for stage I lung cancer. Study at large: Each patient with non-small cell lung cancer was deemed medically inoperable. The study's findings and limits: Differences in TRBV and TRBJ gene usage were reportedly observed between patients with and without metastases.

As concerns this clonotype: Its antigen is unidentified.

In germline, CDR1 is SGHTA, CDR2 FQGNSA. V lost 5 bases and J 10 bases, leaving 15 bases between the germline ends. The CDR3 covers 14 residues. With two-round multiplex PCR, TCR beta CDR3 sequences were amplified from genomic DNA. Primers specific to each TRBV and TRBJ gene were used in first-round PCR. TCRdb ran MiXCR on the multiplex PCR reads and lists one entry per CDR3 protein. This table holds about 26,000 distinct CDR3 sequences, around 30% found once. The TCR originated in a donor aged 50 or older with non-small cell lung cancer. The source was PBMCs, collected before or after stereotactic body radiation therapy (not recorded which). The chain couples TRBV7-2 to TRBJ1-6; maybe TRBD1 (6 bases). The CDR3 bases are TGTGCCAGCAGCACAGACCCGGGGGCATCACCCCTCCACTTT. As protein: CASSTDPGASPLHF.